This T cell receptor (beta chain) comes out of a study of Tregs in tolerant kidney transplant recipients. TCRdb keeps only in-frame clones here, not all; method: immunoSEQ multiplex PCR. The sample holds tens of thousands of clones, about 90% seen once. The sequence derives from a human donor in good health. The sequencing input was Tregs from blood.

The CDR3 loop is CASSLGHSTDTQYF. CDR3 DNA: TGTGCCAGCAGCCTGGGGCATAGCACAGATACGCAGTATTTT. The V gene is TRBV13, the J gene TRBJ2-3, with D perhaps matching TRBD1 (5 bases). This CDR3 is built from 14 residues. Trimming removed 5 bases at V and 0 bases at J, with 9 bases between. In germline, CDR1 is PRHDT, CDR2 FYEKMQ (reference sequence).